Listed here are 8 T cell receptor beta chains from one sample, sequenced in a study of regulatory T cells in long-lasting Graves disease. The time point: newly diagnosed GD, antithyroid drugs for less than 3 months. Extracted RNA from PBMCs served as the source of the TCR library. For TCR beta, libraries came from iRepertoire HTBI primers and Arm-PCR of CDR3 regions. TCRdb re-analysed the multiplex PCR reads in MiXCR, keeping a single row per CDR3 protein. The sample lists hundreds of thousands of distinct CDR3 sequences, 15% occurring once. The specimen comprised peripheral blood mononuclear cells (PBMCs), sampled at new diagnosis, from a patient treated with antithyroid drugs. The receptor source for this set is a female donor with Graves disease.

This clonotype was recorded a few times. The CDR3, as DNA: TGTGCCAGCAGCTCCCCCTTCGGACTTTCTGGGGCCAACGTCCTGACTTTC. Amino acids: CASSSPFGLSGANVLTF. V is TRBV13 and J is TRBJ2-6; maybe TRBD2 (5 bases). Germline V gene data show CDR1 as PRHDT and CDR2 as FYEKMQ (reference sequence). Trimming left V 4 bases short and J 1 base short, with 14 bases between. This CDR3 is 17 amino acids long.

This clonotype was seen at least ten times. This chain joins TRBV6-2 or TRBV6-3 and TRBJ2-3; 9 bases line up with TRBD1. The CDR3 totals 16 residues. V lost 2 bases to trimming and J lost 0 bases; unmatched junction nucleotides: 3. Germline-derived CDR1 and CDR2 are MNHEY and SVGEGT. Here the CDR3 reads CASSYGTGPSTDTQYF. DNA for the CDR3: TGTGCCAGCAGTTACGGGACAGGGCCAAGCACAGATACGCAGTATTTT.

In this sample, this clonotype turned up many times. V usage is TRBV20-1 and J usage is TRBJ1-1, with D possibly being TRBD1 (5 bases). Trimming removed 0 bases at V and 1 base at J, with 9 bases between. Looked up from germline, CDR1 is DFQATT and CDR2 is SNEGSKA (reference sequence). The CDR3 sequence is 14 residues long. As DNA, the CDR3 is TGCAGTGCTAGAGAAGGGGATGCGAACACTGAAGCTTTCTTT. The encoded protein is CSAREGDANTEAFF.

This clonotype has a count of ten or more. CDR3: CSARGGQGGRNYNEQFF. The CDR3 nucleotides are TGCAGTGCTAGAGGCGGTCAGGGCGGGAGAAACTACAATGAGCAGTTCTTC. V is TRBV20-1 and J is TRBJ2-1; 7 bases are a match to TRBD2. The CDR3 is made up of 17 amino acids. Germline assignment: CDR1 DFQATT and CDR2 SNEGSKA (reference sequence). V lost 1 base, J lost 3 bases, and 12 bases stayed unmatched.

V and J are TRBV7-6 and TRBJ1-2; D is uncertain. The CDR3 length is 16 residues. Germline loops: CDR1 SGHVS, CDR2 FNYEAQ. Trimming shortened V by 5 bases and J by 0 bases, and 16 bases separated the two germline ends. CDR3 in DNA: TGTGCCAGCAGCCCCTACCTGGCCGGTACTAACTATGGCTACACCTTC. This sequence encodes CASSPYLAGTNYGYTF.

There are many counts of this clonotype. The rearrangement joins TRBV20-1 to TRBJ1-2; 7 bases agree with TRBD1. The CDR3 length is 12 residues. Germline-derived CDR1 and CDR2 are DFQATT and SNEGSKA (reference sequence). V gave up 5 bases and J gave up 6 bases; unmatched junction bases: 6. For the CDR3, the DNA is TGCAGTGCTGGTACAGGGGAAGATGGCTACACCTTC. The encoded protein is CSAGTGEDGYTF.

This clonotype was counted ten times or more. The chain combines TRBV2 with TRBJ2-2; the D gene is possibly TRBD1 (6 bases). V lost 5 bases and J lost 3, with 13 bases in between. This CDR3 contains 15 residues. The germline CDR1 and CDR2 sequences are SNHLY and FYNNEI. CDR3 protein: CASSYSGAHTGELFF. The CDR3, as DNA: TGTGCCAGCAGTTACTCAGGGGCGCACACCGGGGAGCTGTTTTTT. Variable domain in full (rest from reference TRBV2 and TRBJ2-2): EPEVTQTPSHQVTQMGQEVILRCVPISNHLYFYWYRQILGQKVEFLVSFYNNEISEKSEIFDDQFSVERPDGSNFTLKIRSTKLEDSAMYFCASSYSGAHTGELFFGEGSRLTVL.

The chain joins TRBV6-2 or TRBV6-3 to TRBJ2-2; D not certain. Germline V gives CDR1 MNHEY, CDR2 SVGEGT. V shed 9 bases and J shed 2 bases, with 7 bases lying between them. CDR3 size: 12 residues. CDR3 region: CAREINTGELFF. The CDR3 DNA is TGTGCCAGGGAGATTAACACCGGGGAGCTGTTTTTT.